This TCR beta chain is drawn from a study of T cell clonality in common variable immunodeficiency. This clone was seen repeatedly, ten times or more. What it recognizes is unknown. The read falls 3 residues short of the CDR3 end, and the missing part is taken from the germline J gene. V was trimmed by 1 base and J by 0 bases, leaving 10 bases between them. The CDR3 runs 15 residues. Looked up from germline, CDR1 is DFQATT and CDR2 is SNEGSKA (reference sequence). Repertoires were generated with immunoSEQ multiplex PCR, while TCRdb's copy carries only in-frame clones and drops some. The sample was found to contain around 39,000 clones, and every one recurs. Whole-study findings and limits: Shared TCRbeta clones were fewer between CVID subjects than controls.

The sequence derives from a person between 18 and 69 years old in good health. V is TRBV20-1 and J is TRBJ1-5; perhaps TRBD1 as D (5 bases). The sample consisted of peripheral blood mononuclear cells. The CDR3 DNA, read in part, is TGCAGTGCTAGAGGGGGGGGATATAGCAATCAGCCC. This translates into CSARGGGYSNQP. The complete CDR3 reads CSARGGGYSNQPQHF.